Below, 13 T cell receptor beta chains from the same sample are listed, as sequenced in a study of blood T cell repertoires in COVID-19. Assay used: immunoSEQ multiplex PCR; TCRdb lists only in-frame clones, some missing. The data hold roughly 71,000 clones, with 85% observed a single time. Sequencing used peripheral blood. Every receptor here comes from a man aged 45 to 65 with acute or convalescent COVID-19.

This chain connects TRBV2 to TRBJ2-5, with a weak D call TRBD1 (6 bases). V gave up 8 bases and J gave up 0 bases, with 7 bases separating them. Germline values: CDR1 SNHLY, CDR2 FYNNEI. The CDR3 totals 12 residues. CDR3 in amino acids: CASDRYQETQYF. DNA of the CDR3: TGTGCCAGCGACAGGTACCAAGAGACCCAGTACTTC. The entire variable domain, with the rest obtained from reference TRBV2 and TRBJ2-5, is as follows: EPEVTQTPSHQVTQMGQEVILRCVPISNHLYFYWYRQILGQKVEFLVSFYNNEISEKSEIFDDQFSVERPDGSNFTLKIRSTKLEDSAMYFCASDRYQETQYFGPGTRLLVL.

The J gene is TRBJ2-2, the V gene TRBV6-1; 14 nucleotides match TRBD2. The CDR3 covers 18 residues. The ends lost 4 bases at V and 4 bases at J; junction bases unmatched: 8. CDR1 is MNHNS, CDR2 SASEGT, per germline. This CDR3 reads CASSGRRGLAGGTGELFF. As DNA, the CDR3 is TGTGCCAGCAGTGGGCGGAGAGGACTAGCGGGGGGCACCGGGGAGCTGTTTTTT.

V is TRBV6-5 and J is TRBJ1-5, with TRBD1 matching over 11 bases. There are 13 residues in the CDR3. Germline CDR1 reads MNHEY; CDR2 reads SVGAGI. The junction had 1 base not matched to a gene; V was cut back by 5 bases and J by 7 bases. CDR3 sequence (DNA): TGTGCCAGCAGTAGGGACAGGGGGCAGCCCCAGCATTTT. It translates to CASSRDRGQPQHF.

The chain joins TRBV5-4 to TRBJ2-1; 9 bases are shared with TRBD1. Germline CDR1 SGHNT, CDR2 YYREEE (reference sequence). J lost 4 bases, V lost 4 bases, and 6 bases had no gene match. This CDR3 comprises 15 residues. CDR3 loop: CASSRTGAIYNEQFF. CDR3 coding DNA: TGTGCCAGCAGCCGGACAGGGGCAATTTACAATGAGCAGTTCTTC.

A word on this clone: Different DNA sequences within this sample yield the same CDR3. The chain is built from TRBV6-1 and TRBJ2-5; TRBD1 matches 7 bases. CDR1 and CDR2 (germline): MNHNS, SASEGT. The CDR3 has 14 amino acids. V was clipped by 1 base and J by 7 bases; unmatched bases: 6. The CDR3 spells CASSEERAGGTQYF. The CDR3, as DNA: TGTGCCAGCAGTGAAGAAAGGGCAGGGGGGACCCAGTACTTC.

V and J are TRBV6-5 and TRBJ2-3, with D perhaps matching TRBD2 (6 bases). Trimming took off 0 bases at V and 2 bases at J, with 12 bases between the two ends. Germline lookup yields CDR1 MNHEY and CDR2 SVGAGI. CDR3 length equals 16 residues. The CDR3 DNA is TGTGCCAGCAGTTACTCCGACGGCGGGGTCACAGATACGCAGTATTTT. Protein: CASSYSDGGVTDTQYF.

DNA of the CDR3: TGTGCCAGCAGCCTCCGGGATCCCACCTACAATGAGCAGTTCTTC. This codes for CASSLRDPTYNEQFF. The chain carries TRBV6-5 and TRBJ2-1, with D possibly matching TRBD2 (5 bases). The CDR3 has 15 amino acids. Trimming took off 6 bases at V and 2 bases at J, with 14 bases between the two ends. CDR1 and CDR2 (germline): MNHEY, SVGAGI.

The chain carries TRBV6-1 and TRBJ1-2; 7 bases are a match to TRBD1. Unmatched junction bases numbered 5, after V lost 3 bases and J lost 4 bases. CDR1 and CDR2 from the germline V gene are MNHNS and SASEGT. This CDR3 spans 14 amino acids. The CDR3 region is CASSDPGTVYGYTF. The CDR3 coding sequence is TGTGCCAGCAGTGACCCCGGGACAGTCTATGGCTACACCTTC.

This chain uses TRBV5-1 with TRBJ2-5; TRBD2 aligns across 10 bases. The CDR3 extends over 13 amino acids. The germline gives CDR1 SGHRS, CDR2 YFSETQ. V was pared by 2 bases and J by 9 bases, with 4 bases of the junction left unmatched. Here the CDR3 DNA reads TGCGCCAGCAGCTTTAGCGGGGGGAGGGCCCAGTACTTC. Translating gives CASSFSGGRAQYF.

The chain carries TRBV20-1 and TRBJ2-7; perhaps TRBD2 as D (5 bases). Germline values: CDR1 DFQATT, CDR2 SNEGSKA (reference sequence). Trimming pared 5 bases from V and 6 bases from J, leaving 11 bases between. The CDR3 consists of 11 residues. In DNA, the CDR3 is TGCAGTGCTCGGAAGGGAGCCGAGCAGTACTTC. Encoded protein: CSARKGAEQYF.

The chain has TRBV6-6 and TRBJ1-2, with D maybe TRBD1 (5 bases). V lost 7 bases and J 4 bases, leaving 13 bases between the germline ends. The CDR3 spans 13 residues. Germline lookup yields CDR1 MNHNY and CDR2 SVGAGI (reference sequence). This CDR3 is CASTKGEFYGYTF. The CDR3, as DNA: TGTGCCAGCACCAAAGGGGAATTCTATGGCTACACCTTC.

The chain uses TRBV9 and TRBJ2-2; D not resolved. The CDR3 consists of 14 residues. V lost 3 bases and J lost 6, with 12 bases in between. Per germline, CDR1 SGDLS and CDR2 YYNGEE. The CDR3 DNA sequence: TGTGCCAGCAGCGGTCAGGTTACCTCCGGGGAGCTGTTTTTT. It codes for CASSGQVTSGELFF.

The chain uses TRBV4-1 and TRBJ1-3; no reliable D call. The germline V and J ends were trimmed by 0 bases and 1 base, with 7 bases remaining between them. This CDR3 is built from 15 residues. The germline V gene has CDR1 MGHRA and CDR2 YSYEKL. The CDR3 DNA sequence: TGCGCCAGCAGCCAAGACCTAAAATCTGGAAACACCATATATTTT. Its protein product is CASSQDLKSGNTIYF.